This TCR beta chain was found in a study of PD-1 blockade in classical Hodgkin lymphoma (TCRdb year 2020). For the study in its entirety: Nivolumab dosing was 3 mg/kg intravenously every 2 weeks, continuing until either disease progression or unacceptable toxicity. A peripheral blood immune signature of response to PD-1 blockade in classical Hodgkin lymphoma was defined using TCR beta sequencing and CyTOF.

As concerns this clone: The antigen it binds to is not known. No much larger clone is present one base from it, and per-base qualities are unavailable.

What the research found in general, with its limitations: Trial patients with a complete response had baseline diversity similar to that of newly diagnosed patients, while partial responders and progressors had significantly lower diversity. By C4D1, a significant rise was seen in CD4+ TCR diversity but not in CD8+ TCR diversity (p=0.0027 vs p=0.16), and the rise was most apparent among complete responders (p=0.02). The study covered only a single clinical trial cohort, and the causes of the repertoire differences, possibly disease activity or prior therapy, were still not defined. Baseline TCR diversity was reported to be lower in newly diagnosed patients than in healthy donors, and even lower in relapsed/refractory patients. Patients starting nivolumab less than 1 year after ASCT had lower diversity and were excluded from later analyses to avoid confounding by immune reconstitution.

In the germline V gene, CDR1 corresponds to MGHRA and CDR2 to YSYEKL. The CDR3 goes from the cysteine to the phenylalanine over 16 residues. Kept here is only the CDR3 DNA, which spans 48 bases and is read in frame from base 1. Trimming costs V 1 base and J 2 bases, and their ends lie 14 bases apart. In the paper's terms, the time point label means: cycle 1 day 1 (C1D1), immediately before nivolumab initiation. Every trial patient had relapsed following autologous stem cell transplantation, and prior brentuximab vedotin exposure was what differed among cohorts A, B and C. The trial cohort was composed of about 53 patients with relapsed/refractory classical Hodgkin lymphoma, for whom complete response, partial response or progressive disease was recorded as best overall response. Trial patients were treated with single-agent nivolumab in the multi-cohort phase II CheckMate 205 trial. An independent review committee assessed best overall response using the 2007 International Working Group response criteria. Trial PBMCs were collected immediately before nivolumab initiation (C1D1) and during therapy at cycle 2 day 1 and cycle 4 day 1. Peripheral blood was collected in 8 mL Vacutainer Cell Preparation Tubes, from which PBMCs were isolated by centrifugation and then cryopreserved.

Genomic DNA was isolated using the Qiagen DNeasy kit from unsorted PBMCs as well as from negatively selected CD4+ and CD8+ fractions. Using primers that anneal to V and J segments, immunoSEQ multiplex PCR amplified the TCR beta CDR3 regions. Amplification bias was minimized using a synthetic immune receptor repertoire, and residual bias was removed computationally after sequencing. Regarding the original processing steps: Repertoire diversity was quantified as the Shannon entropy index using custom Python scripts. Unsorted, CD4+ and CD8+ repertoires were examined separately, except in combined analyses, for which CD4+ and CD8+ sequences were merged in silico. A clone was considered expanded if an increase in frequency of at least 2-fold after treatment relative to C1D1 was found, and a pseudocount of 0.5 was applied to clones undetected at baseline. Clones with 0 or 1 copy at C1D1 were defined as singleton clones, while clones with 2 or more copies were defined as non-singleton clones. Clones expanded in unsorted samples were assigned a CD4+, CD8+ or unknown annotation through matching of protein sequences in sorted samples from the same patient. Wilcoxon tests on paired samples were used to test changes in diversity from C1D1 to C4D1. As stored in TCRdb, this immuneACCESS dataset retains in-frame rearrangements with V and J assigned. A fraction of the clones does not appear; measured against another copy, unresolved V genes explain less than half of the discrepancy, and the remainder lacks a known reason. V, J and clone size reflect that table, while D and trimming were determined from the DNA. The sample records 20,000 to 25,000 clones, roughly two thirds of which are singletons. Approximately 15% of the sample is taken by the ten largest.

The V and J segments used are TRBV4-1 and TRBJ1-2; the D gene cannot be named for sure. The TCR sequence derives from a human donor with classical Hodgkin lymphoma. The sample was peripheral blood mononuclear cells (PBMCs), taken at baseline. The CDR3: CASSQGNSVGNYGYTF. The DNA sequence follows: TGCGCCAGCAGCCAAGGCAACAGCGTGGGAAACTATGGCTACACCTTC.